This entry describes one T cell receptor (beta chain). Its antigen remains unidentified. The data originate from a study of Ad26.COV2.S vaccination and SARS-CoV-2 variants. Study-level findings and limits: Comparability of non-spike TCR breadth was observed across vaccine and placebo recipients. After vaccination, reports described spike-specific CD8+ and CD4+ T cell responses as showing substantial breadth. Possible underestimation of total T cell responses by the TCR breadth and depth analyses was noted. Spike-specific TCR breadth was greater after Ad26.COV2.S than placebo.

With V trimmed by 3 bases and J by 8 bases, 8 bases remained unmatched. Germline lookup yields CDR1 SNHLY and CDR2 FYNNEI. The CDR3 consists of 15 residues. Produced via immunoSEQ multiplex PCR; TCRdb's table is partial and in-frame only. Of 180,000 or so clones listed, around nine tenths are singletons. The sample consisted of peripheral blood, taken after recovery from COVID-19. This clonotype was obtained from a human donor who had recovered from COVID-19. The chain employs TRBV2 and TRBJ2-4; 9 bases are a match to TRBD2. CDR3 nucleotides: TGTGCCAGCAGTGATGCGCGGGAGGGACGGCACATTCAGTACTTC. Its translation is CASSDAREGRHIQYF.